The sequence of this TCR beta chain was determined in a study of T cells in Graves' hyperthyroidism and ophthalmopathy. With duration under 3 months, ophthalmopathy was active: Clinical Activity Score at least 3, NOSPECS at least 4. Extraction of PBMCs used 10 ml of fresh peripheral blood. Study-wide results and caveats: Ophthalmopathy could be told apart from stable hyperthyroidism with a 13 V-J model. The majority of expanded thyroid clonotypes above 0.001 also appeared in blood.

Germline lookup yields CDR1 LNHNV and CDR2 YYDKDF (reference sequence). This CDR3 spans 14 amino acids. V was cut by 6 bases and J by 3 bases, with 15 bases left in between. This clonotype was found a few times. The antigen remains undetermined. What was amplified from RNA transcripts were TCR beta CDR3 regions. The primer set for the first-round RT-PCR of the TCR CDR3 was HTBI. TCRdb processed the multiplex PCR reads anew with MiXCR; each CDR3 protein has one entry. The table shows about 640,000 distinct CDR3 sequences, with about a fifth occurring only once. V and J are TRBV15 and TRBJ2-7, with D perhaps matching TRBD2 (7 bases). This TCR derives from a man under 40 with Graves' ophthalmopathy. Sample: blood. The CDR3 is CATSPGGGYYEQYF. As DNA, the CDR3 is TGTGCCACCAGTCCGGGCGGGGGCTACTACGAGCAGTACTTC.